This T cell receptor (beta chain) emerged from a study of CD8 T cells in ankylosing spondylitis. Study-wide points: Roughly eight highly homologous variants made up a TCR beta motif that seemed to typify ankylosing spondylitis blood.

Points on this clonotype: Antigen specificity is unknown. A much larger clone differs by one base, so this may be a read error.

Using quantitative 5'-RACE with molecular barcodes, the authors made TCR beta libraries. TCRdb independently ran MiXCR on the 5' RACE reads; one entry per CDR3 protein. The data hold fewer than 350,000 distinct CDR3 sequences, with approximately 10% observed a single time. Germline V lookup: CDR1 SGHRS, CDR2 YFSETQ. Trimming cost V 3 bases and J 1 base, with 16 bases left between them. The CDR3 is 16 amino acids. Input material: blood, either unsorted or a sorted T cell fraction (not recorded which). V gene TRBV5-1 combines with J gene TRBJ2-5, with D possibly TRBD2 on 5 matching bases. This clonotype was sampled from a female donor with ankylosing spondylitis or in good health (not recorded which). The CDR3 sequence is CASSSINLAVQETQYF. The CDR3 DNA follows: TGCGCCAGCAGCTCGATTAATCTAGCAGTCCAAGAGACCCAGTACTTC.